Described below is a single T cell receptor (beta chain) sequence and its context. Its specificity is unknown. This specimen belongs to a study of cytomegalovirus exposure and HLA in healthy donors. Regarding the study as a whole: As a later analysis showed, a missense DCLRE1C variant was linked to trimming of TCR beta V- and J-genes.

V shed 4 bases and J 0 bases; nucleotides not matched to a gene: 2. The germline CDR1 and CDR2 sequences are SGHTA and FQGTGA. The CDR3 has 17 amino acids. 13 Jbeta primers and 60 Vbeta primers were used for the PCR. Here immunoSEQ multiplex PCR was the method, and the copy in TCRdb shows in-frame clones only, minus some. The repertoire holds under 150,000 clones, with approximately 80% as singletons. Sequences were obtained from PBMCs. The receptor's source is a man aged 18 to 35 in good health and CMV-seronegative. The chain employs TRBV7-3 and TRBJ2-1; TRBD2 aligns across 14 bases. The CDR3: CASSSGTSGSSYNEQFF. The CDR3 coding sequence is TGTGCCAGCAGCTCCGGGACTAGCGGGAGCTCCTACAATGAGCAGTTCTTC.